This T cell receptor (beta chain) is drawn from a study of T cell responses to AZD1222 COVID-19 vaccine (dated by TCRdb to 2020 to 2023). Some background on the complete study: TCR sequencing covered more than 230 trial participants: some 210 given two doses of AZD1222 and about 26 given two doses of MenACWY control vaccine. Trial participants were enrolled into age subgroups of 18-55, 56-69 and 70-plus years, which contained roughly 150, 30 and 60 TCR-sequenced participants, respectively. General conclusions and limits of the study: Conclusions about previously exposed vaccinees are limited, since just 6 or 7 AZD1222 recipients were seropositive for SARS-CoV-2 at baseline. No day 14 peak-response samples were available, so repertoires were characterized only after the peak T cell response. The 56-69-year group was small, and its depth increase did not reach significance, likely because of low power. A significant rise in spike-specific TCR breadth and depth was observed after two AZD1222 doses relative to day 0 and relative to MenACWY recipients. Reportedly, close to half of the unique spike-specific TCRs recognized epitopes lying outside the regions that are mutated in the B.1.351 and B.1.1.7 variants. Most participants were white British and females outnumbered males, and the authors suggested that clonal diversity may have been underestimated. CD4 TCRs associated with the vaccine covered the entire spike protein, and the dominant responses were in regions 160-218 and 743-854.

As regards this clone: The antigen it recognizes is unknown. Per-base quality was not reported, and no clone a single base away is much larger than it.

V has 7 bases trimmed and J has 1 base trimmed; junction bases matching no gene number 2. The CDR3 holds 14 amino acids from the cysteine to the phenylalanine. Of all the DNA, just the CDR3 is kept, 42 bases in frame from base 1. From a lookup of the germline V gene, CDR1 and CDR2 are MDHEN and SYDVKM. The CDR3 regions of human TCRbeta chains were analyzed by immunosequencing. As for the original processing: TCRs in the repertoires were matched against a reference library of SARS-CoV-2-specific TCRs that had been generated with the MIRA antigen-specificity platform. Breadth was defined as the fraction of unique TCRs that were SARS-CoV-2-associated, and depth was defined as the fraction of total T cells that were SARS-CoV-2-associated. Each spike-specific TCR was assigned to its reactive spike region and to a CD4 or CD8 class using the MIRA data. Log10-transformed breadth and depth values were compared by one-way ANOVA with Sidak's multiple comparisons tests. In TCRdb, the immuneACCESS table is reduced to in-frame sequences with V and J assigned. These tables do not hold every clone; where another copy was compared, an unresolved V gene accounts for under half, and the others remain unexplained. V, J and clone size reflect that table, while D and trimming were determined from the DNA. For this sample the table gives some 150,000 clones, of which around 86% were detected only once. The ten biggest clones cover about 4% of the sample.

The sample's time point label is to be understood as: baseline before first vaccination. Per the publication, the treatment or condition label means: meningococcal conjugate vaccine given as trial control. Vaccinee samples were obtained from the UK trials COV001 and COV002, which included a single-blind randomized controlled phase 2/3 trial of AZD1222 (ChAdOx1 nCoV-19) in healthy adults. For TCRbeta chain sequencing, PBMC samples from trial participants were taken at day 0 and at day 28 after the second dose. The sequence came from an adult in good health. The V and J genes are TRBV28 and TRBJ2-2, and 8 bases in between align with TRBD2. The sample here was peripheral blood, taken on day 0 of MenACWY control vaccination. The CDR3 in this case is CASISGGNTGELFF. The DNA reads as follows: TGTGCCAGCATAAGCGGGGGGAACACCGGGGAGCTGTTTTTT.